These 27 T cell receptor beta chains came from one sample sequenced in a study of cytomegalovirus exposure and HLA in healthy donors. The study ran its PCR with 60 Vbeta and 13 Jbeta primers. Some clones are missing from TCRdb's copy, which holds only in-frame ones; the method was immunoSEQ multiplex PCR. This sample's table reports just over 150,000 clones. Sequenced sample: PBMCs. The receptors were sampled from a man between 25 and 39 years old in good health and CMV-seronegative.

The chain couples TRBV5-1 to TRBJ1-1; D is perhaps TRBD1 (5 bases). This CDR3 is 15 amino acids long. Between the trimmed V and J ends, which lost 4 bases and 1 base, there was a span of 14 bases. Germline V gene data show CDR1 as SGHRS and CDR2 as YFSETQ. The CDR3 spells CASSPILGGNTEAFF. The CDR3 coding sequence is TGCGCCAGCAGCCCGATCCTCGGGGGGAACACTGAAGCTTTCTTT. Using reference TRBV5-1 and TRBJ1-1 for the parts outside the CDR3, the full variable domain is KAGVTQTPRYLIKTRGQQVTLSCSPISGHRSVSWYQQTPGQGLQFLFEYFSETQRNKGNFPGRFSGRQFSNSRSEMNVSTLELGDSALYLCASSPILGGNTEAFFGQGTRLTVV.

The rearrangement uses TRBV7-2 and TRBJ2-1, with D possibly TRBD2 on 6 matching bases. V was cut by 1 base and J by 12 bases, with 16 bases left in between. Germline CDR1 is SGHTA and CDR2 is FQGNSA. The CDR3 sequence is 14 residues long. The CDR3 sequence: CASSLGSYLGGQFF. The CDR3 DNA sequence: TGTGCCAGCAGCTTAGGCAGCTACCTGGGGGGGCAGTTCTTC.

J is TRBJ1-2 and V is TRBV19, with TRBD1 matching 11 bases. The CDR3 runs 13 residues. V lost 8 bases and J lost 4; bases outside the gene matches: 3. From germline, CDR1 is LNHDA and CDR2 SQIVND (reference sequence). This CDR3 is CASGDRGTYGYTF. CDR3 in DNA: TGTGCCAGTGGGGACAGGGGGACCTATGGCTACACCTTC.

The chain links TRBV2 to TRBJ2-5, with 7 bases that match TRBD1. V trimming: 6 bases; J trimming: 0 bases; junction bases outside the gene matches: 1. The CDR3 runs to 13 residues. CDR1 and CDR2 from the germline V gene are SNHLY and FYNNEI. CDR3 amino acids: CASSDRDQETQYF. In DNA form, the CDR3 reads TGTGCCAGCAGCGACAGGGACCAAGAGACCCAGTACTTC.

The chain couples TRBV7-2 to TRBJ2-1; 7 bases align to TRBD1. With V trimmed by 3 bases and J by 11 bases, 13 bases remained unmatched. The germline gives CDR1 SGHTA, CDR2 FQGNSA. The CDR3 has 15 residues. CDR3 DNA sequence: TGTGCCAGCAGCTTCCTAGACAGGGCCGAGGGGAAGCAGTTCTTC. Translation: CASSFLDRAEGKQFF.

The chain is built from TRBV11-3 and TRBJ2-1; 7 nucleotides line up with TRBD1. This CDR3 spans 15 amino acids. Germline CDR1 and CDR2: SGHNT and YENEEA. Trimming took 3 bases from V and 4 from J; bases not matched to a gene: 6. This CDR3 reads CASSLPGQSYNEQFF. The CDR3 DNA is TGTGCCAGCAGCTTGCCGGGACAGTCATACAATGAGCAGTTCTTC.

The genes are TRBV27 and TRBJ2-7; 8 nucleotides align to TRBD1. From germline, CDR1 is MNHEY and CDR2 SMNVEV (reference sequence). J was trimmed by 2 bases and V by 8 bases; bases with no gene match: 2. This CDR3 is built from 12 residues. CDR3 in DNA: TGTGCCAGCCAGGGACAGGCCTACGAGCAGTACTTC. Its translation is CASQGQAYEQYF.

As DNA, the CDR3 is TGCGCCAGCAGTGAGCGAGGGACTAGCGGGAATAATGAGCAGTTCTTC. This encodes CASSERGTSGNNEQFF. This rearrangement joins TRBV10-1 to TRBJ2-1, with 13 bases aligning to TRBD2. The CDR3 covers 16 residues. V lost 2 bases, J lost 7 bases, and 5 bases stayed unmatched. The germline gives CDR1 WNHNN, CDR2 SYGVQD (reference sequence).

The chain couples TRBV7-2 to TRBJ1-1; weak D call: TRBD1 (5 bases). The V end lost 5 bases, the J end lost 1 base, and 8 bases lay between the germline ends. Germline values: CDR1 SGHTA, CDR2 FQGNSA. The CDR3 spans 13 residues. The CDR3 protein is CASSKQENTEAFF. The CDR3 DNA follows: TGTGCCAGCAGCAAACAGGAGAACACTGAAGCTTTCTTT.

This chain's CDR3 is CASSSDRGGYGYTF. CDR3 coding DNA: TGCGCCAGCAGCTCAGACAGGGGTGGATATGGCTACACCTTC. The J gene is TRBJ1-2, the V gene TRBV5-1; TRBD1 agrees at 8 bases. The CDR3 runs to 14 residues. The trim removed 3 bases at V and 5 bases at J, leaving 6 bases unmatched. Germline loops: CDR1 SGHRS, CDR2 YFSETQ.

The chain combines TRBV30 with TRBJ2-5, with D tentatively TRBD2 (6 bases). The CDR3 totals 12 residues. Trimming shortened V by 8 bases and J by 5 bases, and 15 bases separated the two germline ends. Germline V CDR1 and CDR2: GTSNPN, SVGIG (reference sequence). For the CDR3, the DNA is TGTGCCCGCGCCCGGGGGTGGGAGACCCAGTACTTC. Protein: CARARGWETQYF.

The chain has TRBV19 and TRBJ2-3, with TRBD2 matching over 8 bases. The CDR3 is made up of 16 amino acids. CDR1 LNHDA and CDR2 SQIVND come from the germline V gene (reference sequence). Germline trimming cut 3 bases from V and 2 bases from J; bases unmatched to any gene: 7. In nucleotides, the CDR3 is TGTGCCAGTAGTATCGTCGGGGGGGGAAACACAGATACGCAGTATTTT. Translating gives CASSIVGGGNTDTQYF. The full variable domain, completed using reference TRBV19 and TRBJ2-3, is DGGITQSPKYLFRKEGQNVTLSCEQNLNHDAMYWYRQDPGQGLRLIYYSQIVNDFQKGDIAEGYSVSREKKESFPLTVTSAQKNPTAFYLCASSIVGGGNTDTQYFGPGTRLTVL.

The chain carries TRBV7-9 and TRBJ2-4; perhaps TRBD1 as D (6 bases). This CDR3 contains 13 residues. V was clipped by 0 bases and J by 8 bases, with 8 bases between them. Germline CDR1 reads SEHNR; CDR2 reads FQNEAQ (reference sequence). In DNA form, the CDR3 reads TGTGCCAGCAGCTTAGCACAGGGTTACATTCAGTACTTC. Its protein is CASSLAQGYIQYF. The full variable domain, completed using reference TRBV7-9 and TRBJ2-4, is DTGVSQNPRHKITKRGQNVTFRCDPISEHNRLYWYRQTLGQGPEFLTYFQNEAQLEKSRLLSDRFSAERPKGSFSTLEIQRTEQGDSAMYLCASSLAQGYIQYFGAGTRLSVL.

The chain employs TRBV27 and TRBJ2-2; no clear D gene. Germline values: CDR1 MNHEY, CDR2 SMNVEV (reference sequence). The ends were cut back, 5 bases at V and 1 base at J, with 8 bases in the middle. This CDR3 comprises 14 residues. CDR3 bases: TGTGCCAGCAGTCGGGTCCGGAACACCGGGGAGCTGTTTTTT. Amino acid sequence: CASSRVRNTGELFF.

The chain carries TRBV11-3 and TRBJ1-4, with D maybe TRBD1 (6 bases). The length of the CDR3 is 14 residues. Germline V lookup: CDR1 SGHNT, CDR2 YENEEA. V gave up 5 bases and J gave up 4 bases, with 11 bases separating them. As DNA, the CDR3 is TGTGCCAGCAGCCCGGGACACGGTAATGAAAAACTGTTTTTT. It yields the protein CASSPGHGNEKLFF.

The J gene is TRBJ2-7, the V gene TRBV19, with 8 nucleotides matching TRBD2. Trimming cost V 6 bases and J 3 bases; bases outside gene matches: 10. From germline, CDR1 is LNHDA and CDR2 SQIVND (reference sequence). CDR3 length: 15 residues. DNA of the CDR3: TGTGCCAGTAGCCCCCTGGAGCGGGAGAACTACGAGCAGTACTTC. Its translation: CASSPLERENYEQYF.

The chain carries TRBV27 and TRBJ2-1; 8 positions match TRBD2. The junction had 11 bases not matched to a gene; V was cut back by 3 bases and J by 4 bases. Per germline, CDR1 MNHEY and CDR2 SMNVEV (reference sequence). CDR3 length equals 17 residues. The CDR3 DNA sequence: TGTGCCAGCAGTTTGCTCGGTAGCGGGATCTTTTACAATGAGCAGTTCTTC. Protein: CASSLLGSGIFYNEQFF.

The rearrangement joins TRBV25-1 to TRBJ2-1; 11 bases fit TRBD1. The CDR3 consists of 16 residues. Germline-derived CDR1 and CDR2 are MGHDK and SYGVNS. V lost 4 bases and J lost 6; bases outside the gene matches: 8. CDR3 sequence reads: CASSGSPGTGGNEQFF. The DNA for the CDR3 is TGTGCCAGCAGTGGATCACCCGGGACAGGGGGCAATGAGCAGTTCTTC.

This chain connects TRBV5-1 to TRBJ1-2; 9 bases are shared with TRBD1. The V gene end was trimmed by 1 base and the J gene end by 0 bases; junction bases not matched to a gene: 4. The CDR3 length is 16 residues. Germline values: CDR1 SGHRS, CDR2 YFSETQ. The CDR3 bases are TGCGCCAGCAGCTTGTCCCGGGACAGGGCTAACTATGGCTACACCTTC. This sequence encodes CASSLSRDRANYGYTF.

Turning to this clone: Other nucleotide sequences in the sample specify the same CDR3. The CDR3 spells CAWSVQGNQPQHF. The CDR3 bases are TGTGCCTGGAGTGTACAAGGCAATCAGCCCCAGCATTTT. This rearrangement joins TRBV30 to TRBJ1-5, with D unresolved. This CDR3 is built from 13 residues. Germline-derived CDR1 and CDR2 are GTSNPN and SVGIG (reference sequence). V was shortened by 0 bases and J by 2 bases, with 5 bases between the two germline ends.

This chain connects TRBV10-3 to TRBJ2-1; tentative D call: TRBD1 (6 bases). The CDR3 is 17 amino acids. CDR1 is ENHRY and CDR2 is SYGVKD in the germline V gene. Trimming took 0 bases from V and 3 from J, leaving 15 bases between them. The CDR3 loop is CAISESRGSGGYNEQFF. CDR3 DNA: TGTGCCATCAGTGAGTCGAGGGGGAGTGGGGGCTACAATGAGCAGTTCTTC.

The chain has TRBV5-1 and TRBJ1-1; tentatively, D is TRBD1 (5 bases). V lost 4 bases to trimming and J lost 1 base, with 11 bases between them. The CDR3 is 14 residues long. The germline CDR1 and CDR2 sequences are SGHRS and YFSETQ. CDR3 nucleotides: TGCGCCAGCAGCCGTACGGGGGGGAACACTGAAGCTTTCTTT. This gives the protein CASSRTGGNTEAFF.

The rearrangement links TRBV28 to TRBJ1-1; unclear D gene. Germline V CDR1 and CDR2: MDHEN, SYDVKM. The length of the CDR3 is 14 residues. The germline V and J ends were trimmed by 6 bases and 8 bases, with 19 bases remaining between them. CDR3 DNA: TGTGCCAGCAGCTACCCTTCGAATATTGCCGAAGCTTTCTTT. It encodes CASSYPSNIAEAFF.

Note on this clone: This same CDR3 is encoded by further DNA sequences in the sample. The DNA for the CDR3 is TGTGCCAGCAGCACTTACAGGGGCGGGATGAACACTGAAGCTTTCTTT. Its protein product is CASSTYRGGMNTEAFF. The chain recombines TRBV27 with TRBJ1-1; 7 nucleotides align to TRBD1. The germline V gene encodes CDR1 MNHEY and CDR2 SMNVEV (reference sequence). The V segment lost 6 bases and the J segment 0 bases; nucleotides outside the gene matches: 10. The CDR3 consists of 16 residues.

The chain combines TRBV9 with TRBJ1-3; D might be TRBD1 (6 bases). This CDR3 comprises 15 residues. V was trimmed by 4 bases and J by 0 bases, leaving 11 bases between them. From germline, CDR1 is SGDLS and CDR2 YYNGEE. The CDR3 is CASSYGTSSGNTIYF. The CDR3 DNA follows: TGTGCCAGCAGCTATGGGACAAGCTCTGGAAACACCATATATTTT.

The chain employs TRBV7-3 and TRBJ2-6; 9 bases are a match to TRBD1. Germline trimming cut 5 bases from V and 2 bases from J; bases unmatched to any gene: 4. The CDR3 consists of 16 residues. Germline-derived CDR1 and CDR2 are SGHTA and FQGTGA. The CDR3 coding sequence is TGTGCCAGCAGCGCCACAGGGGGCGCTGGGGCCAACGTCCTGACTTTC. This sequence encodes CASSATGGAGANVLTF.

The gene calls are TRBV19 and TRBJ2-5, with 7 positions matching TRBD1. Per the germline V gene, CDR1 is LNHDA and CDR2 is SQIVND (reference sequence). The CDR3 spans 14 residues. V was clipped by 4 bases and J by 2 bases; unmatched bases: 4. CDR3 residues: CASSRDSSQETQYF. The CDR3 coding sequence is TGTGCCAGTAGTAGGGACAGTTCTCAAGAGACCCAGTACTTC.